What follows are 22 T cell receptor beta chains derived from one specimen sequenced in a study of T-cell reconstitution after alpha-beta-depleted transplantation in children. A TCRbeta library incorporating unique molecular identifiers was prepared. From the PCR reads, TCRdb called clonotypes with MiXCR, one entry per CDR3 protein. The sample consists of 480,000 or so distinct CDR3 sequences, approximately 10% of them appearing once. The source was PBMCs, collected before TCRalphabeta/CD19-depleted stem cell transplant. All receptors derive from a child aged 2 to 15 with inherited bone marrow failure, due to receive a stem cell transplant.

In its sample, this clonotype was seen many times. This sequence joins TRBV5-1 and TRBJ2-7, with D perhaps TRBD1 or TRBD2 (5 bases each). Germline CDR1 and CDR2: SGHRS and YFSETQ. V gave up 4 bases and J gave up 5 bases, with 13 bases separating them. The CDR3 runs 13 residues. The CDR3: CASSTEGRDEQYF. Written as DNA, the CDR3 is TGCGCCAGCAGCACCGAGGGACGAGACGAGCAGTACTTC.

At least ten counts were recorded for this clonotype. The chain joins TRBV5-6 to TRBJ2-1; 12 bases fit TRBD2. The CDR3 consists of 16 residues. With V trimmed by 4 bases and J by 7 bases, 9 bases remained unmatched. Germline V gene data show CDR1 as SGHDT and CDR2 as YYEEEE. The CDR3 DNA reads as TGTGCCAGCAGCCCGGGACTAGCGGGTTGGAAGAATGAGCAGTTCTTC. It is translated as CASSPGLAGWKNEQFF.

The chain is built from TRBV11-2 and TRBJ2-1, with 10 positions matching TRBD2. The V and J ends lost 2 bases and 9 bases, in that order; junction bases with no gene match: 7. Germline-derived CDR1 and CDR2 are SGHAT and FQNNGV. The CDR3 consists of 15 residues. DNA for the CDR3: TGTGCCAGCAGCTTAAATCTAGCGGGAGCGCCTGAGCAGTTCTTC. As protein: CASSLNLAGAPEQFF. Drawing the rest from reference TRBV11-2 and TRBJ2-1, the complete variable domain is EAGVAQSPRYKIIEKRQSVAFWCNPISGHATLYWYQQILGQGPKLLIQFQNNGVVDDSQLPKDRFSAERLKGVDSTLKIQPAKLEDSAVYLCASSLNLAGAPEQFFGPGTRLTVL.

This clonotype has at least ten counts. This chain uses TRBV10-3 with TRBJ2-2; 10 positions match TRBD2. Per the germline V gene, CDR1 is ENHRY and CDR2 is SYGVKD. This CDR3 has 14 residues. The J segment lost 1 base and the V segment lost 10 bases, leaving 3 bases of the junction unmatched. CDR3 sequence (DNA): TGTGCCACGAGGACTAGCGGGAACACCGGGGAGCTGTTTTTT. Translating gives CATRTSGNTGELFF.

A remark on this clonotype: Possible read error: a much larger clone is one base away. V is TRBV5-1 and J is TRBJ2-7, with 7 bases identical to TRBD1. This CDR3 is built from 16 residues. Germline V lookup: CDR1 SGHRS, CDR2 YFSETQ. V lost 4 bases and J lost 0; bases outside the gene matches: 10. The CDR3 sequence: CASSRGQAAASYEQYF. The CDR3, as DNA: TGCGCCAGCAGCCGAGGACAGGCCGCAGCCTCCTACGAGCAGTACTTC.

This clonotype was observed many times. This chain uses TRBV4-1 with TRBJ2-5; no firm D call. The CDR3 runs to 14 residues. Trimming cost V 0 bases and J 4 bases, with 9 bases left between them. Germline CDR1 MGHRA, CDR2 YSYEKL. For the CDR3, the DNA is TGCGCCAGCAGCCAAGACCGGATTCGAGAGACCCAGTACTTC. Translation gives CASSQDRIRETQYF.

This clonotype showed up many times. The chain recombines TRBV6-1 with TRBJ2-5; D gene uncertain. Germline V gene data show CDR1 as MNHNS and CDR2 as SASEGT. The CDR3 extends over 14 amino acids. V lost 6 bases and J 0 bases, leaving 11 bases between the germline ends. In DNA form, the CDR3 reads TGTGCCAGCAGACGCGACGCGTACCAAGAGACCCAGTACTTC. It is translated as CASRRDAYQETQYF.

This clonotype occurred many times. The rearrangement joins TRBV10-2 to TRBJ2-1; D is possibly TRBD2 (6 bases). Trimming took off 5 bases at V and 2 bases at J, with 13 bases between the two ends. This CDR3 has 15 amino acids. Per the germline V gene, CDR1 is WSHSY and CDR2 is SAAADI. DNA of the CDR3: TGCGCCAGCAGTCGCTTAGCGGAGACCTACAATGAGCAGTTCTTC. Its protein is CASSRLAETYNEQFF.

This clonotype was detected ten times or more. The chain recombines TRBV10-3 with TRBJ2-3, with D perhaps given as TRBD1 or TRBD2 (5 bases each). This CDR3 has 17 amino acids. CDR1 is ENHRY and CDR2 is SYGVKD in the germline V gene. Deletions cut 6 bases from V and 4 bases from J, with 23 bases between. The CDR3 here is CAISRATGTVAADTQYF. The CDR3 DNA follows: TGTGCCATCAGCCGAGCCACGGGGACGGTTGCGGCAGATACGCAGTATTTT.

Many counts were recorded for this clonotype. The rearrangement uses TRBV7-2 and TRBJ2-7; the D is unclear. The CDR3 spans 14 residues. Trimming left V 5 bases short and J 7 bases short, with 18 bases between. Per the germline V gene, CDR1 is SGHTA and CDR2 is FQGNSA. CDR3 sequence reads: CASSPRFAALEQYF. The CDR3 nucleotides read TGTGCCAGCAGCCCGCGCTTCGCGGCCCTAGAGCAGTACTTC.

This clonotype was counted ten times or more. The chain couples TRBV6-1 to TRBJ1-5; no definite D call. Trimming cost V 4 bases and J 9 bases, with 7 bases left between them. CDR1 MNHNS and CDR2 SASEGT come from the germline V gene. The length of the CDR3 is 11 residues. Written as DNA, the CDR3 is TGTGCCAGCAGTGTGGGGTGGCCCCAGCATTTT. Amino acid sequence: CASSVGWPQHF.

This clonotype has ten or more counts. The rearrangement uses TRBV18 and TRBJ1-3; TRBD1 aligns across 7 bases. Trimming took 3 bases from V and 4 from J; bases not matched to a gene: 9. The CDR3 is 16 amino acids. Germline V gene sequence: CDR1 KGHSH, CDR2 LQKENI. CDR3 region: CASSPYTPGQGNTIYF. The DNA of the CDR3 is TGTGCCAGCTCACCGTATACCCCGGGACAGGGAAACACCATATATTTT.

At least ten counts were recorded for this clonotype. The rearrangement links TRBV7-9 to TRBJ2-5, with 7 bases that match TRBD1. The germline CDR1 and CDR2 sequences are SEHNR and FQNEAQ (reference sequence). The V and J ends lost 5 bases and 0 bases, in that order; junction bases with no gene match: 12. The CDR3 spans 17 residues. CDR3 region: CASSPKSHRGYQETQYF. The CDR3 bases are TGTGCCAGCAGCCCAAAGTCTCACAGGGGCTACCAAGAGACCCAGTACTTC.

This clonotype was detected many times. The J gene is TRBJ2-3, the V gene TRBV20-1; tentatively, D is TRBD2 (6 bases). The CDR3 covers 15 residues. Trimming took off 6 bases at V and 2 bases at J, with 18 bases between the two ends. Germline V gene data show CDR1 as DFQATT and CDR2 as SNEGSKA (reference sequence). CDR3 protein: CSAIYGGASTDTQYF. The CDR3 DNA reads TGCAGTGCCATCTATGGCGGGGCCTCCACAGATACGCAGTATTTT.

About this clonotype: This may be a read error: a much more frequent sequence differs by one nucleotide. This sequence joins TRBV2 and TRBJ2-5, with unresolved D. The V gene lost 8 bases and the J gene lost 3 bases, with 13 bases spanning the gap. This CDR3 spans 13 amino acids. CDR1 SNHLY and CDR2 FYNNEI come from the germline V gene. CDR3 loop: CASVGLIKETQYF. The CDR3 DNA is TGTGCCAGCGTTGGCCTCATTAAAGAGACCCAGTACTTC.

This clonotype appeared many times. The chain has TRBV27 and TRBJ2-3; D might be TRBD1 (7 bases). V gave up 6 bases and J gave up 3 bases, with 19 bases separating them. Looked up from germline, CDR1 is MNHEY and CDR2 is SMNVEV (reference sequence). This CDR3 spans 16 amino acids. In DNA form, the CDR3 reads TGTGCCAGCAGGGGGACAGCCCTACGGGGGACAGATACGCAGTATTTT. Protein: CASRGTALRGTDTQYF.

In this sample, this clonotype turned up a few times. This rearrangement joins TRBV11-2 to TRBJ2-5; D tentatively fits TRBD1 or TRBD2 (5 bases each). From germline, CDR1 is SGHAT and CDR2 FQNNGV. The CDR3 is 13 residues long. V was cut by 5 bases and J by 3 bases, with 10 bases left in between. The CDR3 loop is CASSPRDEETQYF. The CDR3 nucleotides read TGTGCCAGCAGCCCCAGGGACGAAGAGACCCAGTACTTC.

V usage is TRBV6-2 or TRBV6-3 and J usage is TRBJ2-7, with 7 bases matching TRBD2. The CDR3 covers 16 residues. The trim removed 2 bases at V and 3 bases at J, leaving 10 bases unmatched. Germline V gene lookup returns CDR1 MNHEY and CDR2 SVGEGT. The CDR3 DNA follows: TGTGCCAGCAGTTACGGTGTGGCTAGCGGAGTCTACGAGCAGTACTTC. Amino acid sequence: CASSYGVASGVYEQYF.

This clonotype was observed many times. V usage is TRBV28 and J usage is TRBJ2-2; 7 bases are a match to TRBD1. The CDR3 loop spans 15 amino acids. Per the germline V gene, CDR1 is MDHEN and CDR2 is SYDVKM. The V segment lost 8 bases and the J segment 1 base; nucleotides outside the gene matches: 7. This CDR3 reads CASRGWTGNTGELFF. CDR3 coding DNA: TGTGCCAGCCGCGGTTGGACAGGGAACACCGGGGAGCTGTTTTTT.

This clonotype was counted at least ten times. V usage is TRBV21-1 and J usage is TRBJ2-7. TRBV21-1 is a pseudogene locus. The CDR3 runs to 12 residues. This chain's CDR3 is CASSIHSYEQYF. In DNA, the CDR3 is TGTGCCAGCAGCATACACTCCTACGAGCAGTACTTC.

On this clonotype: This clone may be a read error of a much larger clone one base away. This sequence joins TRBV4-3 and TRBJ2-1; D uncertain. The CDR3 is made up of 16 amino acids. V lost 4 bases to trimming and J lost 0 bases, with 13 bases between them. Germline CDR1 is LGHNA and CDR2 is YSLEER. The DNA of the CDR3 is TGCGCCAGCAGCCCGTTCAGGCTATTCTCCTACAATGAGCAGTTCTTC. Residues: CASSPFRLFSYNEQFF.

This clonotype appeared many times. The genes are TRBV7-2 and TRBJ2-5; no reliable D call. The germline CDR1 and CDR2 sequences are SGHTA and FQGNSA. The length of the CDR3 is 13 residues. Trimming pared 2 bases from V and 5 bases from J, leaving 9 bases between. The CDR3 sequence is CASSLFGSETQYF. CDR3 nucleotide sequence: TGTGCCAGCAGCTTATTTGGGTCTGAGACCCAGTACTTC.